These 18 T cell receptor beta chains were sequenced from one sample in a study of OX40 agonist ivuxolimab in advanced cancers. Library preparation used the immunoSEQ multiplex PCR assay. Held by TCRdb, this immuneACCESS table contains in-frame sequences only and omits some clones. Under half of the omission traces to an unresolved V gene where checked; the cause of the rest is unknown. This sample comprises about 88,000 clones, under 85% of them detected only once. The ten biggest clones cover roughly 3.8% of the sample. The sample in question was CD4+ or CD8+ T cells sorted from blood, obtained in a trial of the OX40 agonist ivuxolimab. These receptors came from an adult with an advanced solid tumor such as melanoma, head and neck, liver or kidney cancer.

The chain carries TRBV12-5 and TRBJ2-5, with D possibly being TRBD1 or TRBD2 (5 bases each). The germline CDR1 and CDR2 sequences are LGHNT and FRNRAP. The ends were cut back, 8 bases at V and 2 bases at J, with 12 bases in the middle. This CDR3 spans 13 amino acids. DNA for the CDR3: TGTGCTAGTACGGGACCTCCACAAGAGACCCAGTACTTC. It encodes CASTGPPQETQYF.

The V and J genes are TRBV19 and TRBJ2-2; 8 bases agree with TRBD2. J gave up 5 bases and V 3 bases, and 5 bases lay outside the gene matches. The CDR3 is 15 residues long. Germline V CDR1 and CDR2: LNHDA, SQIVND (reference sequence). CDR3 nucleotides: TGTGCCAGTAGTATGGGCGGGGGGCAAACCGGGGAGCTGTTTTTT. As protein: CASSMGGGQTGELFF.

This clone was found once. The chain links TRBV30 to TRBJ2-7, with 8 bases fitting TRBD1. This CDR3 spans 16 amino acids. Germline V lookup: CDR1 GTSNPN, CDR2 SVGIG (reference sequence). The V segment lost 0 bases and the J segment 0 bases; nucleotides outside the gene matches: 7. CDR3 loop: CAWSVTGGLTSYEQYF. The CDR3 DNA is TGTGCCTGGAGTGTAACAGGGGGTCTAACCTCCTACGAGCAGTACTTC. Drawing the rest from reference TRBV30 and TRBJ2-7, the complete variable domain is SQTIHQWPATLVQPVGSPLSLECTVEGTSNPNLYWYRQAAGRGLQLLFYSVGIGQISSEVPQNLSASRPQDRQFILSSKKLLLSDSGFYLCAWSVTGGLTSYEQYFGPGTRLTVT.

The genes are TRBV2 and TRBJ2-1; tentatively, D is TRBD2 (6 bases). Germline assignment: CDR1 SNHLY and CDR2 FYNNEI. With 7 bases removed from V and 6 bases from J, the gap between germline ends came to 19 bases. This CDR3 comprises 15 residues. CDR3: CASTGTAGILNEQFF. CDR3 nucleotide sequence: TGTGCCAGCACCGGGACTGCCGGTATTCTCAATGAGCAGTTCTTC.

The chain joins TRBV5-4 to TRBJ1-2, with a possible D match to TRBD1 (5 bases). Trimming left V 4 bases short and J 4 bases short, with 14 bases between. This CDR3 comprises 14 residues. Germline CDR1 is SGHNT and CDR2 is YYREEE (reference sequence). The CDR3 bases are TGTGCCAGCAGCCAGGGTACTGCAGCCTATGGCTACACCTTC. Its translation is CASSQGTAAYGYTF.

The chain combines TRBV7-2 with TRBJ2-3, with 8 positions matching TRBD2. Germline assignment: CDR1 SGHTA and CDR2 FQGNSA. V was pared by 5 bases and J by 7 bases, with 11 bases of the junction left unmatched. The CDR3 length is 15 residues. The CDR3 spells CASSPGLAGTNTQYF. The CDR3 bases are TGTGCCAGCAGCCCCGGGTTAGCGGGGACTAATACGCAGTATTTT.

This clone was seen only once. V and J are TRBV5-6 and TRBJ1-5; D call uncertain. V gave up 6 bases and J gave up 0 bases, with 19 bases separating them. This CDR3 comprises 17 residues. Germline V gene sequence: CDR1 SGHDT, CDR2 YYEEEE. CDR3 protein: CASNCKGRDNSNQPQHF. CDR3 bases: TGTGCCAGCAACTGTAAAGGACGGGATAATAGCAATCAGCCCCAGCATTTT.

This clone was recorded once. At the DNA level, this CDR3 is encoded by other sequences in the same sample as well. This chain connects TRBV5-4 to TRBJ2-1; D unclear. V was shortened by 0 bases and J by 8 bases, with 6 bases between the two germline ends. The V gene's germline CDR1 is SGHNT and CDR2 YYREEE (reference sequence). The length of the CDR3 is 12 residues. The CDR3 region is CASSLDRDEQFF. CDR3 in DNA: TGTGCCAGCAGCTTGGATCGGGATGAGCAGTTCTTC.

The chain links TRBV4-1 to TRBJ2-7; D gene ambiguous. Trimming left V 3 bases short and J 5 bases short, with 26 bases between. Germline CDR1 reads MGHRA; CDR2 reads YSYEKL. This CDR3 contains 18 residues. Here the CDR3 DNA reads TGCGCCAGCAGCCATGGTCTCCTACGGGCAAGATTGAGCGACGAGCAGTACTTC. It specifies CASSHGLLRARLSDEQYF.

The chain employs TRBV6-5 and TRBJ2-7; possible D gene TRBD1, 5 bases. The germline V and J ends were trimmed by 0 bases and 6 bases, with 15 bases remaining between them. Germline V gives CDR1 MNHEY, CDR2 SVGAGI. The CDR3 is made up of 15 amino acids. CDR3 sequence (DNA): TGTGCCAGCAGTTACTCGAATTGGCAGGGTAGCGAGCAGTACTTC. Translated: CASSYSNWQGSEQYF.

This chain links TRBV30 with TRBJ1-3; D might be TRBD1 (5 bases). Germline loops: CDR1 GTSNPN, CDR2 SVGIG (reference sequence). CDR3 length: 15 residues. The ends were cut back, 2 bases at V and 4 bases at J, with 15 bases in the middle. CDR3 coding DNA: TGTGCCTGGAGTTCCTACAGACAGCGGGGAAACACCATATATTTT. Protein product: CAWSSYRQRGNTIYF.

The CDR3, as DNA: TGTGCCAGCAGCTCGAGGGAGTTTAGGACCGGGGAGCTGTTTTTT. Translated, it gives CASSSREFRTGELFF. This chain connects TRBV5-6 to TRBJ2-2; D perhaps matches TRBD2 (5 bases). Per the germline V gene, CDR1 is SGHDT and CDR2 is YYEEEE. This CDR3 contains 15 residues. V shed 3 bases and J shed 5 bases, with 14 bases lying between them.

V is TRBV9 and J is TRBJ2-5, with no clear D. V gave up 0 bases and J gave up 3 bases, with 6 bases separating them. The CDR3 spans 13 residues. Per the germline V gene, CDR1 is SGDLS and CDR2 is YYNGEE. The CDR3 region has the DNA TGTGCCAGCAGCGTAGAGCCTGAAGAGACCCAGTACTTC. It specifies CASSVEPEETQYF. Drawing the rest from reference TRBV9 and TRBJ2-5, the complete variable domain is DSGVTQTPKHLITATGQRVTLRCSPRSGDLSVYWYQQSLDQGLQFLIQYYNGEERAKGNILERFSAQQFPDLHSELNLSSLELGDSALYFCASSVEPEETQYFGPGTRLLVL.

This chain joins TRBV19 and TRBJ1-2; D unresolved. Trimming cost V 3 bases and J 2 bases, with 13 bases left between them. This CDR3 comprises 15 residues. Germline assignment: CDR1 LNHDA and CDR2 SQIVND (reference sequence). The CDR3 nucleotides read TGTGCCAGTAGTATTGAGAGGCAAGGAAACTATGGCTACACCTTC. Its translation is CASSIERQGNYGYTF.

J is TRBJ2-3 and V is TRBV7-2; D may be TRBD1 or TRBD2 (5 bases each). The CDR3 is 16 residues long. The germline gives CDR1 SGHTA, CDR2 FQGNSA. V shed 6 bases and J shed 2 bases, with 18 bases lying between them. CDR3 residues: CASRPSRDRFTDTQYF. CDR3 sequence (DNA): TGTGCCAGCAGACCCTCCCGGGACCGATTCACAGATACGCAGTATTTT.

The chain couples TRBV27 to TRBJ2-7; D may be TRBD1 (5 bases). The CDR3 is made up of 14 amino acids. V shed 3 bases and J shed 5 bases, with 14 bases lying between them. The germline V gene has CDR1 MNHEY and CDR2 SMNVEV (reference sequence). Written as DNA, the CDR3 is TGTGCCAGCAGTTTGGGCAGGAAGGGGAACGAGCAGTACTTC. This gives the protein CASSLGRKGNEQYF.

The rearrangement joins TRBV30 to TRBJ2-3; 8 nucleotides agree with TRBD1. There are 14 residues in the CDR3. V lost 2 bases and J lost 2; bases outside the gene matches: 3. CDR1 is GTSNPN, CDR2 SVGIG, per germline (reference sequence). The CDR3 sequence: CAWSSGGNTDTQYF. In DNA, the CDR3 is TGTGCCTGGAGTTCAGGGGGCAACACAGATACGCAGTATTTT.

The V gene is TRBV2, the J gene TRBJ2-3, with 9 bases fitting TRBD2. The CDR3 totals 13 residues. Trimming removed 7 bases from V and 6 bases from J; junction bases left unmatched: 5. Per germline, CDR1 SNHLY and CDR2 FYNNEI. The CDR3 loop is CASKRAGGDTQYF. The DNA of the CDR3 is TGTGCCAGCAAGCGAGCGGGAGGCGATACGCAGTATTTT.